This T cell receptor beta chain came from a study of identical twins. V lost 10 bases and J lost 4, with 16 bases in between. In germline, CDR1 is MNHEY, CDR2 SVGAGI. The CDR3 runs 13 residues. Unique molecular identifiers were present on cDNA, and template switching added a universal primer site. TCRdb independently ran MiXCR on the 5' RACE reads; one entry per CDR3 protein. The sample records more than 1.5 million distinct CDR3 sequences, around a third being singletons. General study points: Researchers caution that invariant MAIT and iNKT cells could partly confound zero-insertion analyses.

In this sample, this clonotype turned up a few times. Its antigen is not known. The TCR sequence derives from a newborn girl in good health. The chain uses TRBV6-5 and TRBJ1-2; tentatively, D is TRBD1 (5 bases). Specimen: cord blood. CDR3 protein: CAIHRRFTYGYTF. In nucleotides, the CDR3 is TGTGCCATCCACAGGCGGTTCACCTATGGCTACACCTTC.